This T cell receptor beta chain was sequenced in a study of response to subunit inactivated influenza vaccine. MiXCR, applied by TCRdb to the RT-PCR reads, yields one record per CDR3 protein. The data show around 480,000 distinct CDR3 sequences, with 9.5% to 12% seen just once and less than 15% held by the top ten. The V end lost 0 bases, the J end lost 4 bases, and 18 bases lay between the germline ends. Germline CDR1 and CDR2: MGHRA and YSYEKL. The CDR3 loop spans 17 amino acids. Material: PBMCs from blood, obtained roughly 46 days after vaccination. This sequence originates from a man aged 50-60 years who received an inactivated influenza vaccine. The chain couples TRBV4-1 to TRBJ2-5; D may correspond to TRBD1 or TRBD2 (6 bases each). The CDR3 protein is CASSQDFRVGGLETQYF. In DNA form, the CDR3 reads TGCGCCAGCAGCCAAGATTTTAGGGTCGGGGGCTTAGAGACCCAGTACTTC.